These T cell receptor beta chains were read from a single sample in a study of spatial heterogeneity in lung cancer. TCRdb itself ran the 5' RACE reads through MiXCR, one entry per CDR3 protein. This table holds 20,000 to 25,000 distinct CDR3 sequences, 4.5% to 5.5% found once. The source material was PBMCs, sampled at surgery. The source is a male donor with early-stage non-small cell lung cancer. Both conserved end residues are part of each CDR3. The size field is filled for only some rows; it gives once, few, many or a size class.

CDR3 protein: CASSRLGDTQYF
clone size: many
J gene: TRBJ2-3
V gene: TRBV5-6

CDR3 protein: CSARTGGASYEQYF
clone size: many
J gene: TRBJ2-7
V gene: TRBV20-1

CDR3 protein: CASSSGQTNTEAFF
clone size: many
J gene: TRBJ1-1
V gene: TRBV3-1

CDR3 protein: CATWTGANTGELFF
clone size: many
J gene: TRBJ2-2
V gene: TRBV7-9

CDR3 protein: CASSPNRLAGVVNEQFF
clone size: few
J gene: TRBJ2-1
V gene: TRBV27

CDR3 protein: CSATETSFLADTQYF
clone size: NA
J gene: TRBJ2-3
V gene: TRBV20-1

CDR3 protein: CASSPTSGSADTQYF
clone size: few
J gene: TRBJ2-3
V gene: TRBV12-3/TRBV12-4

CDR3 protein: CSAVVNTEAFF
clone size: many
J gene: TRBJ1-1
V gene: TRBV20-1

CDR3 protein: CASRTGQGSGYTF
clone size: few
J gene: TRBJ1-2
V gene: TRBV5-1

CDR3 protein: CASSPLGKTASSGNTIYF
clone size: NA
J gene: TRBJ1-3
V gene: TRBV5-1

CDR3 protein: CSARDHSTDTQYF
clone size: medium-sized
J gene: TRBJ2-3
V gene: TRBV29-1

CDR3 protein: CASRPKHVGTEAFF
clone size: many
J gene: TRBJ1-1
V gene: TRBV12-3/TRBV12-4

CDR3 protein: CASSSGDSNQPQHF
clone size: many
J gene: TRBJ1-5
V gene: TRBV12-3/TRBV12-4

CDR3 protein: CSASYSQTNTEAFF
clone size: NA
J gene: TRBJ1-1
V gene: TRBV20-1

CDR3 protein: CASSTRTGLLEKLFF
clone size: many
J gene: TRBJ1-4
V gene: TRBV11-2

CDR3 protein: CSVRTEANYGYTF
clone size: many
J gene: TRBJ1-2
V gene: TRBV29-1

CDR3 protein: CASSVAPYTEAFF
clone size: medium-sized
J gene: TRBJ1-1
V gene: TRBV9

CDR3 protein: CSAMVGTNEKLFF
clone size: many
J gene: TRBJ1-4
V gene: TRBV29-1

CDR3 protein: CSANKKARSTDTQYF
clone size: many
J gene: TRBJ2-3
V gene: TRBV20-1

CDR3 protein: CASSLRTGQNSPLHF
clone size: many
J gene: TRBJ1-6
V gene: TRBV5-1

CDR3 protein: CASTRSPEEQFF
clone size: NA
J gene: TRBJ2-1
V gene: TRBV6-5

CDR3 protein: CASSFGRLNYGYTF
clone size: many
J gene: TRBJ1-2
V gene: TRBV12-3/TRBV12-4

CDR3 protein: CASSGGLQNTEAFF
clone size: many
J gene: TRBJ1-1
V gene: TRBV18

CDR3 protein: CASSSVWGNTEAFF
clone size: many
J gene: TRBJ1-1
V gene: TRBV11-2

CDR3 protein: CASSSPLGTYYGYTF
clone size: many
J gene: TRBJ1-2
V gene: TRBV7-2

CDR3 protein: CASSLPLRLAGRQETQYF
clone size: NA
J gene: TRBJ2-5
V gene: TRBV7-9

CDR3 protein: CASSSLGGGEAFF
clone size: many
J gene: TRBJ1-1
V gene: TRBV27

CDR3 protein: CSAFDKGNTEAFF
clone size: medium-sized
J gene: TRBJ1-1
V gene: TRBV20-1

CDR3 protein: CASRGTSGRDYNEQFF
clone size: few
J gene: TRBJ2-1
V gene: TRBV12-3/TRBV12-4

CDR3 protein: CATSDLQAYTEAFF
clone size: few
J gene: TRBJ1-1
V gene: TRBV24-1

CDR3 protein: CASSSWDGNTEAFF
clone size: many
J gene: TRBJ1-1
V gene: TRBV7-7

CDR3 protein: CASSMTRFQPQHF
clone size: many
J gene: TRBJ1-5
V gene: TRBV3-1

CDR3 protein: CASSLGPTNEQFF
clone size: many
J gene: TRBJ2-1
V gene: TRBV7-7